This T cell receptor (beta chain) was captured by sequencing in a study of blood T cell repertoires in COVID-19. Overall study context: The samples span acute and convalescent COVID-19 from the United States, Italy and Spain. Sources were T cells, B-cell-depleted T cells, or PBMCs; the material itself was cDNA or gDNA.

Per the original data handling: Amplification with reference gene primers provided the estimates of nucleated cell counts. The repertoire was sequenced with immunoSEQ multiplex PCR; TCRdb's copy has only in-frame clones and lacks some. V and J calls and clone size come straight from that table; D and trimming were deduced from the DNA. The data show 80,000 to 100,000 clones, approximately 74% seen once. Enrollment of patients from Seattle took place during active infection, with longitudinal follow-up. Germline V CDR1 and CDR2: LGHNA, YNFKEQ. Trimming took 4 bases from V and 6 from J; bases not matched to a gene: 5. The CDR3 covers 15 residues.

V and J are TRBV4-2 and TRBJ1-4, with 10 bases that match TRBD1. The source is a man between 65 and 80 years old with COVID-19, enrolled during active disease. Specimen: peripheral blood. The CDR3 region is CASSPKGQGYEKLFF. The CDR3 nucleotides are TGTGCCAGCAGCCCCAAGGGACAGGGGTATGAAAAACTGTTTTTT.